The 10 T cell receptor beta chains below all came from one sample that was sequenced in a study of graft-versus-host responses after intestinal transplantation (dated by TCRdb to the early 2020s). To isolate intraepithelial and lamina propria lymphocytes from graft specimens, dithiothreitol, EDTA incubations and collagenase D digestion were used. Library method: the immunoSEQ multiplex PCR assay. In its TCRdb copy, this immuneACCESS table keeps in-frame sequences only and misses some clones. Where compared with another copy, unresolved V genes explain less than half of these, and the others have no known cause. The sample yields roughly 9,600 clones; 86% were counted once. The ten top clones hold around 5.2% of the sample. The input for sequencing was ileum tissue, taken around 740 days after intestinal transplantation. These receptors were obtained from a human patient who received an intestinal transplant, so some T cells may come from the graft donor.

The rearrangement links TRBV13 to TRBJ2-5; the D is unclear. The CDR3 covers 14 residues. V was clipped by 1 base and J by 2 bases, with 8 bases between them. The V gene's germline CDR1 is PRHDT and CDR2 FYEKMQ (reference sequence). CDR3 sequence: CASSLARGQETQYF. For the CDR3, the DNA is TGTGCCAGCAGCTTAGCCCGAGGACAAGAGACCCAGTACTTC.

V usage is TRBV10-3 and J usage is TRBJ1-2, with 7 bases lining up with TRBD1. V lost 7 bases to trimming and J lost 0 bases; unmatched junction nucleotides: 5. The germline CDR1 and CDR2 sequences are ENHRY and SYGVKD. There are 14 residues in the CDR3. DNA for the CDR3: TGTGCCATCACCGAGGGACAGTCTAACTATGGCTACACCTTC. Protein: CAITEGQSNYGYTF.

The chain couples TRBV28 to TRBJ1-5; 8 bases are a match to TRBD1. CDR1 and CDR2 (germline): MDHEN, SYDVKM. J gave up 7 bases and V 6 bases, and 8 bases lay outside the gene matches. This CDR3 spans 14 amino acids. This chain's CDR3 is CASSPGGVRQPQHF. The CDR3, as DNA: TGTGCCAGCAGCCCAGGGGGCGTTAGGCAGCCCCAGCATTTT.

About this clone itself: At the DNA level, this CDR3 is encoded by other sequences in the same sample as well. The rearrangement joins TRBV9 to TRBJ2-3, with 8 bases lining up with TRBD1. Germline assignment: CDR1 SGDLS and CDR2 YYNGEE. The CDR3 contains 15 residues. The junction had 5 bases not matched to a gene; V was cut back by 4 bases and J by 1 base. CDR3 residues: CASSLGTGRTDTQYF. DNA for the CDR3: TGTGCCAGCAGCTTAGGGACAGGACGCACAGATACGCAGTATTTT.

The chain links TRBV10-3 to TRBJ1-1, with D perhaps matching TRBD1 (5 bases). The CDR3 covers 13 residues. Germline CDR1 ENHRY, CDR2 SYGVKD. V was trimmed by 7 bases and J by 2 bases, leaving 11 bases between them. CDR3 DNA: TGTGCCATCACTTTGACAGTCAACACTGAAGCTTTCTTT. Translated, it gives CAITLTVNTEAFF.

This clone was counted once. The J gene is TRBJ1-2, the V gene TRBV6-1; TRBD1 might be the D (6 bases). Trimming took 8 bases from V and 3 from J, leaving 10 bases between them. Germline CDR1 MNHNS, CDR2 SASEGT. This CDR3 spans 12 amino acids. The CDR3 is CASQGSDYGYTF. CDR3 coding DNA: TGTGCCAGCCAGGGGAGCGACTATGGCTACACCTTC.

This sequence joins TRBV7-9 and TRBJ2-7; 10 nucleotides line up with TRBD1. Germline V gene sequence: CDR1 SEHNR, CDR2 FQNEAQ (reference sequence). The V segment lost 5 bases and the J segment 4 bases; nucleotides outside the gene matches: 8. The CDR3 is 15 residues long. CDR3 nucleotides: TGTGCCAGCAGCCCGACAGGGGGCACCTATTACGAGCAGTACTTC. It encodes CASSPTGGTYYEQYF.

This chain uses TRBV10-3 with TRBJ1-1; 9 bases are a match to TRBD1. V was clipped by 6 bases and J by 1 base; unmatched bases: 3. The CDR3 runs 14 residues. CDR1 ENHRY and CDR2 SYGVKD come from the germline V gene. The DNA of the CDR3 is TGTGCCATCAGGGGACAGGGTTGGAACACTGAAGCTTTCTTT. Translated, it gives CAIRGQGWNTEAFF.

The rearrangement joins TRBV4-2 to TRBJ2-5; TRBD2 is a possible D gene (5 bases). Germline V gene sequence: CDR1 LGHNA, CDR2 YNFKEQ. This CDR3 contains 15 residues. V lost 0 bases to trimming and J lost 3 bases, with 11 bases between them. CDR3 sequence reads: CASSQDFDYEETQYF. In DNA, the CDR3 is TGTGCCAGCAGCCAAGATTTCGACTATGAAGAGACCCAGTACTTC.

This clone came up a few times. CDR3 protein: CASSLYAGQNTEAFF. The CDR3, as DNA: TGTGCCAGCAGCCTCTACGCAGGCCAGAACACTGAAGCTTTCTTT. V gene TRBV9 combines with J gene TRBJ1-1; D remains ambiguous. The germline V and J ends were trimmed by 4 bases and 1 base, with 14 bases remaining between them. The CDR3 extends over 15 amino acids. In germline, CDR1 is SGDLS, CDR2 YYNGEE.